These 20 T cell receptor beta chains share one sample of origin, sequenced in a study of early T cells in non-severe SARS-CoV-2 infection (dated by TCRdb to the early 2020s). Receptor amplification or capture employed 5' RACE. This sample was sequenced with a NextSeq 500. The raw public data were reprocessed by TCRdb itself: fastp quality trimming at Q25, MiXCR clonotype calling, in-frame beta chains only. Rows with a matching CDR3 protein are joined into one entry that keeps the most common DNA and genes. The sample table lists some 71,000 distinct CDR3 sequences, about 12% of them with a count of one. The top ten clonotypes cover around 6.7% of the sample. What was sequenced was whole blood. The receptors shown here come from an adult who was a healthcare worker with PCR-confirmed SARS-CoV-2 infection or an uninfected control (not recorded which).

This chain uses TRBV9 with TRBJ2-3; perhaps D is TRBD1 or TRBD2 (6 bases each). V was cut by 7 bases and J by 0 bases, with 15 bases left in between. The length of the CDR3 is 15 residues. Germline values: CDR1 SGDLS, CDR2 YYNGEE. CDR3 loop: CASSHRGASTDTQYF. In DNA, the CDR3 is TGTGCCAGCTCCCATAGGGGGGCGAGCACAGATACGCAGTATTTT.

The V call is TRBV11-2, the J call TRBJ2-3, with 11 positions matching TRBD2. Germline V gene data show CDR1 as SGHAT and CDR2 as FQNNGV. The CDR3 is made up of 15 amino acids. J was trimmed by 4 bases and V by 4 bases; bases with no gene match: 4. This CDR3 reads CASSYSGGASDTQYF. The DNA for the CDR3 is TGTGCCAGCAGCTATAGCGGGGGGGCGTCAGATACGCAGTATTTT.

This CDR3 reads CASSEGHPSTDTQYF. The CDR3 nucleotides are TGTGCCAGCAGTGAAGGGCACCCTAGCACAGATACGCAGTATTTT. The chain employs TRBV2 and TRBJ2-3, with D hard to call. V gave up 1 base and J gave up 0 bases, with 8 bases separating them. The CDR3 has 15 amino acids. Germline lookup yields CDR1 SNHLY and CDR2 FYNNEI.

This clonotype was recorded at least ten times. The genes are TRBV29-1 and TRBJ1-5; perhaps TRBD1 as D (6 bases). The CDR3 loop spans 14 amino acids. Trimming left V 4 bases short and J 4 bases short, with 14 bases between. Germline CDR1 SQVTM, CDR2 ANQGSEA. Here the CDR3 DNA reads TGCAGCGTTGTCGTGCAGGGGAGAAATCAGCCCCAGCATTTT. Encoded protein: CSVVVQGRNQPQHF. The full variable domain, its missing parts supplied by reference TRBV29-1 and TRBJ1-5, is SAVISQKPSRDICQRGTSLTIQCQVDSQVTMMFWYRQQPGQSLTLIATANQGSEATYESGFVIDKFPISRPNLTFSTLTVSNMSPEDSSIYLCSVVVQGRNQPQHFGDGTRLSIL.

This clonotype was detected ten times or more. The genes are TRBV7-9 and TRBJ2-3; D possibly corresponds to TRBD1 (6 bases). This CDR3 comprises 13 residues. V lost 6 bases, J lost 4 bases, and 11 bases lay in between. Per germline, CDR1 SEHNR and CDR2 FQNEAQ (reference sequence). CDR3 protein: CASSSRGADTQYF. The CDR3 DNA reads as TGTGCCAGCAGTTCCAGGGGAGCAGATACGCAGTATTTT.

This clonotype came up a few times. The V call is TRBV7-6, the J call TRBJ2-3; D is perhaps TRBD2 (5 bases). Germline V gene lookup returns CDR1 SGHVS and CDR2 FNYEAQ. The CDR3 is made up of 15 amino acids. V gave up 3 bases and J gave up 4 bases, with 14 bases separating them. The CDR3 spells CASSFSRGPADTQYF. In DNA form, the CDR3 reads TGTGCCAGCAGCTTCTCACGAGGGCCGGCAGATACGCAGTATTTT.

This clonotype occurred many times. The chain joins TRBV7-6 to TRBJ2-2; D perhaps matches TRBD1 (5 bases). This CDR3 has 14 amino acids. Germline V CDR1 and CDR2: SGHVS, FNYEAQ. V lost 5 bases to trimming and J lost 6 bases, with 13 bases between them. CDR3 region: CASSLQGRSGELFF. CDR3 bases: TGTGCCAGCAGCCTTCAGGGAAGATCCGGGGAGCTGTTTTTT.

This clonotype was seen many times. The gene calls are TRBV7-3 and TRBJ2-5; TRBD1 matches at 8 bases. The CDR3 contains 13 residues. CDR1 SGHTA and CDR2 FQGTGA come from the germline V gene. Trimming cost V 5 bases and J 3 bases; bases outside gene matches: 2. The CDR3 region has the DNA TGTGCCAGCAGCATGACAGGGGAAGAGACCCAGTACTTC. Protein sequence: CASSMTGEETQYF.

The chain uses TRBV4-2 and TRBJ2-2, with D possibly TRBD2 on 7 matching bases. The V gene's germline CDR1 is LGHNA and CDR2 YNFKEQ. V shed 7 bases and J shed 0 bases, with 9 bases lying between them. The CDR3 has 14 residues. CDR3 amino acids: CASKGGANTGELFF. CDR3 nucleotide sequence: TGTGCCAGCAAAGGGGGGGCGAACACCGGGGAGCTGTTTTTT.

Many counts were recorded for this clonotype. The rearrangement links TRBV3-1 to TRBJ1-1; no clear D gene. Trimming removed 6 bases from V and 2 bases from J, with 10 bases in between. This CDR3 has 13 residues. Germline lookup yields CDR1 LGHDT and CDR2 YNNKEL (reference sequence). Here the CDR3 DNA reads TGTGCCAGCAGTCACACTTATAACACTGAAGCTTTCTTT. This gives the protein CASSHTYNTEAFF.

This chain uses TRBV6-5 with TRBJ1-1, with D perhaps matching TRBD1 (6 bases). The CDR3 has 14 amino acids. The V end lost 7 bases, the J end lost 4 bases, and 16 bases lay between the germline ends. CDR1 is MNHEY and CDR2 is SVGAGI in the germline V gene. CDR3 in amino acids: CASTSEGGGTEAFF. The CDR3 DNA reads TGTGCCAGCACGTCGGAGGGGGGCGGCACTGAAGCTTTCTTT.

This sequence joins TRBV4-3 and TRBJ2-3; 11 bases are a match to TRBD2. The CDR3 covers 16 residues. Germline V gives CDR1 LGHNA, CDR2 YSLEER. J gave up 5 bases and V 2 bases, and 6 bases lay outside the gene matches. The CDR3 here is CASSQLAGGPIDTQYF. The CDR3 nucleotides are TGCGCCAGCAGCCAATTAGCGGGAGGGCCAATAGATACGCAGTATTTT.

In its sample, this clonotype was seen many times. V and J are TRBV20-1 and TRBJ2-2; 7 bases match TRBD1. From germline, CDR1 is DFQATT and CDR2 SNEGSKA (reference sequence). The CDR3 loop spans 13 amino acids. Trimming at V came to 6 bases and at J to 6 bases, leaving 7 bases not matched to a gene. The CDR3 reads CSAADRVAGELFF. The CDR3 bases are TGCAGTGCCGCTGACAGGGTGGCCGGGGAGCTGTTTTTT.

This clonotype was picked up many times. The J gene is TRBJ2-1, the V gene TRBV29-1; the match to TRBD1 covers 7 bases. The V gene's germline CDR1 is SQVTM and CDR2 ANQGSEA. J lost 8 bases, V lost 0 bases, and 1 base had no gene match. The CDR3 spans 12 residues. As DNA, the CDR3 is TGCAGCGTTGAAGATCAGGGGGATGAGCAGTTCTTC. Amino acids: CSVEDQGDEQFF.

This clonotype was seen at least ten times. CDR3 in DNA: TGTGCCAGCAGCCTGCCCCCAGAGACCCAGTACTTC. This translates into CASSLPPETQYF. The chain employs TRBV5-5 and TRBJ2-5; D unclear. Germline CDR1 reads SGHKS; CDR2 reads YYEKEE (reference sequence). The CDR3 is 12 amino acids. Deletions cut 4 bases from V and 4 bases from J, with 8 bases between.

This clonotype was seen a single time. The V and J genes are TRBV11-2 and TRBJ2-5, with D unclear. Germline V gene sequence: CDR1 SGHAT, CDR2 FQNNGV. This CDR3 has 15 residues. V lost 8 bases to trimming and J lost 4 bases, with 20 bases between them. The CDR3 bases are TGTGCCAGCGCGAAGACCTTTGCTGCGCCAGAGACCCAGTACTTC. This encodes CASAKTFAAPETQYF.

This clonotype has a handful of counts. The CDR3 loop is CASSSQGTDTQYF. The CDR3 DNA is TGTGCCAGCAGCTCACAGGGAACGGATACGCAGTATTTT. This rearrangement joins TRBV7-6 to TRBJ2-3; a weak D match, TRBD1 (6 bases). This CDR3 comprises 13 residues. The V end was cut by 4 bases, the J end by 6 bases, with 11 bases between. CDR1 and CDR2 (germline): SGHVS, FNYEAQ. Based on the CDR3 plus reference TRBV7-6 and TRBJ2-3, the full variable domain is GAGVSQSPRYKVTKRGQDVALRCDPISGHVSLYWYRQALGQGPEFLTYFNYEAQQDKSGLPNDRFSAERPEGSISTLTIQRTEQRDSAMYRCASSSQGTDTQYFGPGTRLTVL.

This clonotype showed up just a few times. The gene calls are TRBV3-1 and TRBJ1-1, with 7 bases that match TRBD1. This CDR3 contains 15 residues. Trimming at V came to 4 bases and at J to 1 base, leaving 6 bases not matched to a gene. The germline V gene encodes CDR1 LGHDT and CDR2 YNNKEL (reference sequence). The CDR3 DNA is TGTGCCAGCAGCCTTTCAGGGGGAGGGAACACTGAAGCTTTCTTT. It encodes CASSLSGGGNTEAFF.

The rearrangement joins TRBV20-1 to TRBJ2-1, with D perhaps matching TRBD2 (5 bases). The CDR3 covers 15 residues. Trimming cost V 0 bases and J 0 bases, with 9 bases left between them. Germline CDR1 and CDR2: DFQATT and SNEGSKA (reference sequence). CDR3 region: CSARDLGSSYNEQFF. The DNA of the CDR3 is TGCAGTGCTAGAGATCTTGGGAGCTCCTACAATGAGCAGTTCTTC.

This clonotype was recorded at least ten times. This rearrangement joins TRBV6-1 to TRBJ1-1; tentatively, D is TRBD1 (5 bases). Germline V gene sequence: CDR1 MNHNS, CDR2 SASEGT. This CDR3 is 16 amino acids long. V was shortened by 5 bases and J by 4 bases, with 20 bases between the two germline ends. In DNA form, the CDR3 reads TGTGCCAGCAGTCCCCGCGGTGGGGCGGTTGGCACTGAAGCTTTCTTT. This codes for CASSPRGGAVGTEAFF.